This T cell receptor (beta chain) was identified during a study of a mutant IDH1 vaccine in newly diagnosed glioma. Study-level background: Patients had received radiotherapy, temozolomide, or both previously, most receiving both. Findings and limits, study-wide: Seemingly, pseudoprogression had no relation to changes in the top peripheral T cell clonotypes.

V lost 3 bases to trimming and J lost 3 bases; unmatched junction nucleotides: 5. The V gene's germline CDR1 is WSHSY and CDR2 SAAADI. CDR3 size: 16 residues. As for time point: baseline, week 1 (first vaccination visit). The treatment denotes: pre-vaccination baseline after standard-of-care therapy. New WHO grade 3 or 4 astrocytomas that were IDH1-mutant and ATRX-lost had been found in donors. Using immunoSEQ multiplex PCR, the repertoire was profiled, and TCRdb retains in-frame clones only, with some absent. The sample yields about 66,000 clones, 65% to 90% seen once. Note on this clone: Antigen unknown.

This receptor was obtained from a man aged 25-45 years with glioma. The source was PBMCs, collected from a glioma patient treated with radiotherapy, temozolomide or both. The chain has TRBV10-2 and TRBJ1-1; 12 bases match TRBD1. In DNA, the CDR3 is TGCGCCAGCAGTGACCGGGACAGGGGGCTTTACACTGAAGCTTTCTTT. Protein: CASSDRDRGLYTEAFF.